These 28 T cell receptor beta chains originate from one sample sequenced in a study of cytomegalovirus exposure and HLA in healthy donors. The PCR ran on 60 Vbeta and 13 Jbeta primers. Sequencing was performed with immunoSEQ multiplex PCR; in TCRdb, only in-frame clones are kept and a portion is missing. The sample lists some 40,000 clones, roughly 50% occurring once. Material for sequencing was PBMCs. The receptors come from a woman in her 40s in good health and CMV-seropositive.

V usage is TRBV6-6 and J usage is TRBJ2-7; no clear D. Trimming cost V 2 bases and J 5 bases, with 7 bases left between them. The CDR3 consists of 12 residues. Germline CDR1 MNHNY, CDR2 SVGAGI (reference sequence). The chain's CDR3 is CASSYPEDEQYF. DNA for the CDR3: TGTGCCAGCAGTTACCCAGAAGACGAGCAGTACTTC.

This clone was seen a handful of times. V is TRBV19 and J is TRBJ2-2, with D perhaps TRBD2 (7 bases). CDR3 size: 14 residues. Germline CDR1 reads LNHDA; CDR2 reads SQIVND (reference sequence). The V gene lost 10 bases and the J gene lost 5 bases, with 17 bases spanning the gap. Here the CDR3 DNA reads TGTGCCATCAAGTCGGGGGGCAAGACCGGGGAGCTGTTTTTT. Its protein product is CAIKSGGKTGELFF.

The chain uses TRBV5-1 and TRBJ2-5, with no clear D. The CDR3 length is 14 residues. V shed 2 bases and J shed 1 base, with 9 bases lying between them. Germline V gives CDR1 SGHRS, CDR2 YFSETQ. The CDR3 is CASSFSSFQETQYF. The CDR3 DNA follows: TGCGCCAGCAGCTTTTCCTCCTTCCAAGAGACCCAGTACTTC.

V gene TRBV11-2 combines with J gene TRBJ1-4; no clear D gene. CDR3 length: 14 amino acids. The germline V and J ends were trimmed by 1 base and 7 bases, with 10 bases remaining between them. The germline V gene has CDR1 SGHAT and CDR2 FQNNGV. The CDR3 is CASSLARLGEKLFF. The DNA for the CDR3 is TGTGCCAGCAGCTTAGCCAGGCTTGGTGAAAAACTGTTTTTT.

V gene TRBV27 combines with J gene TRBJ1-2; TRBD1 aligns across 8 bases. Germline CDR1 MNHEY, CDR2 SMNVEV (reference sequence). This CDR3 spans 13 amino acids. The V and J ends lost 5 bases and 8 bases, in that order; junction bases with no gene match: 7. The CDR3 reads CASSPRQGPGYTF. The CDR3 nucleotides read TGTGCCAGCAGTCCAAGACAGGGGCCCGGCTACACCTTC.

The V and J genes are TRBV7-6 and TRBJ2-7; 7 bases are shared with TRBD1. Germline-derived CDR1 and CDR2 are SGHVS and FNYEAQ. This CDR3 is 14 amino acids long. V lost 5 bases, J lost 3 bases, and 7 bases stayed unmatched. In DNA, the CDR3 is TGTGCCAGCAGCCTAGAGGGACAGATCTACGAGCAGTACTTC. It codes for CASSLEGQIYEQYF.

This chain links TRBV6-5 with TRBJ2-6; unclear D gene. This CDR3 is built from 16 residues. CDR1 is MNHEY, CDR2 SVGAGI, per germline. The V gene lost 3 bases and the J gene lost 0 bases, with 9 bases spanning the gap. The CDR3 loop is CASSYDGSSGANVLTF. The CDR3 nucleotides read TGTGCCAGCAGTTATGATGGTAGCTCTGGGGCCAACGTCCTGACTTTC.

The chain joins TRBV2 to TRBJ1-2; D is unresolved. The CDR3 contains 12 residues. The ends were cut back, 5 bases at V and 5 bases at J, with 9 bases in the middle. Germline V gene data show CDR1 as SNHLY and CDR2 as FYNNEI. Here the CDR3 DNA reads TGTGCCAGCAGTCTAGTAAGATATGGCTACACCTTC. Translated: CASSLVRYGYTF.

This chain links TRBV7-9 with TRBJ1-1; weak D call: TRBD1 (5 bases). This CDR3 is built from 14 residues. The V gene lost 5 bases and the J gene lost 7 bases, with 17 bases spanning the gap. CDR1 and CDR2 from the germline V gene are SEHNR and FQNEAQ (reference sequence). As DNA, the CDR3 is TGTGCCAGCAGCAACCTCGACGGAACAGGTGAAGCTTTCTTT. Protein sequence: CASSNLDGTGEAFF.

The V and J genes are TRBV5-5 and TRBJ2-3, with a tentative D call TRBD2 (6 bases). Between the trimmed V and J ends, which lost 2 bases and 6 bases, there was a span of 19 bases. There are 16 residues in the CDR3. Germline assignment: CDR1 SGHKS and CDR2 YYEKEE (reference sequence). CDR3 amino acids: CASSLTAPAAGDTQYF. The CDR3, as DNA: TGTGCCAGCAGCTTAACCGCCCCCGCCGCGGGGGATACGCAGTATTTT.

This clone has just a few counts. The chain combines TRBV27 with TRBJ1-2; D is possibly TRBD1 (6 bases). With 6 bases removed from V and 8 bases from J, the gap between germline ends came to 22 bases. The CDR3 is 15 amino acids. Germline CDR1 is MNHEY and CDR2 is SMNVEV (reference sequence). CDR3 sequence reads: CASRGSQGPLSGYTF. The CDR3 coding sequence is TGTGCCAGCAGGGGTAGTCAGGGGCCCCTATCGGGCTACACCTTC.

CDR3 region: CAISESRASGDNNEQFF. Written as DNA, the CDR3 is TGTGCCATCAGTGAGTCAAGGGCTAGCGGGGATAACAATGAGCAGTTCTTC. The rearrangement uses TRBV10-3 and TRBJ2-1; 9 bases are a match to TRBD2. V lost 0 bases, J lost 5 bases, and 8 bases stayed unmatched. This CDR3 comprises 17 residues. Germline V CDR1 and CDR2: ENHRY, SYGVKD.

The chain couples TRBV4-3 to TRBJ2-5, with 8 bases fitting TRBD2. The V gene's germline CDR1 is LGHNA and CDR2 YSLEER. V lost 0 bases and J lost 5; bases outside the gene matches: 8. The CDR3 contains 16 residues. Here the CDR3 DNA reads TGCGCCAGCAGCCAAGATCTTCCGGGGGGGCGGGAGACCCAGTACTTC. Amino acids: CASSQDLPGGRETQYF.

The V gene is TRBV4-3, the J gene TRBJ2-3; 12 nucleotides match TRBD2. Germline CDR1 is LGHNA and CDR2 is YSLEER. This CDR3 has 16 amino acids. V lost 0 bases, J lost 4 bases, and 2 bases stayed unmatched. The CDR3 here is CASSQDLAGGPDTQYF. The CDR3 bases are TGCGCCAGCAGCCAAGATCTAGCGGGGGGGCCAGATACGCAGTATTTT.

V gene TRBV21-1 combines with J gene TRBJ2-7; the table's D call of TRBD2 was not tested on the DNA. TRBV21-1 is deemed a pseudogene. This CDR3 spans 15 amino acids. CDR3 amino acids: CASSKDTTNLREQYF. Here the CDR3 DNA reads TGTGCCAGCAGTAAAGATACGACTAACCTACGGGAGCAGTACTTC.

The chain recombines TRBV7-6 with TRBJ1-1; D is unclear. The CDR3 totals 13 residues. CDR1 SGHVS and CDR2 FNYEAQ come from the germline V gene. With 8 bases removed from V and 3 bases from J, the gap between germline ends came to 13 bases. The CDR3 DNA is TGTGCCAGCTCGTCGTGGGCTGACACTGAAGCTTTCTTT. It is translated as CASSSWADTEAFF.

The rearrangement uses TRBV28 and TRBJ2-7, with 9 bases fitting TRBD1. The ends lost 1 base at V and 3 bases at J; junction bases unmatched: 16. The germline gives CDR1 MDHEN, CDR2 SYDVKM. The CDR3 sequence is 19 residues long. CDR3 residues: CASSLSLLTVGTGHYEQYF. The CDR3 DNA is TGTGCCAGCAGTTTATCTCTCCTGACCGTCGGGACAGGGCACTACGAGCAGTACTTC. The whole variable domain, remainder taken from reference TRBV28 and TRBJ2-7, is DVKVTQSSRYLVKRTGEKVFLECVQDMDHENMFWYRQDPGLGLRLIYFSYDVKMKEKGDIPEGYSVSREKKERFSLILESASTNQTSMYLCASSLSLLTVGTGHYEQYFGPGTRLTVT.

V usage is TRBV18 and J usage is TRBJ2-3; 9 bases line up with TRBD2. The CDR3 has 15 amino acids. J gave up 5 bases and V 5 bases, and 8 bases lay outside the gene matches. Germline-derived CDR1 and CDR2 are KGHSH and LQKENI. Written as DNA, the CDR3 is TGTGCCAGCTCATCCGCTGCGGGGGGGGGAGATACGCAGTATTTT. This sequence encodes CASSSAAGGGDTQYF. The full variable domain, with the rest looked up from reference TRBV18 and TRBJ2-3, is NAGVMQNPRHLVRRRGQEARLRCSPMKGHSHVYWYRQLPEEGLKFMVYLQKENIIDESGMPKERFSAEFPKEGPSILRIQQVVRGDSAAYFCASSSAAGGGDTQYFGPGTRLTVL.

With regard to this clone: This CDR3 is also generated by other DNA sequences in the sample. This chain joins TRBV7-6 and TRBJ2-5, with D uncertain. This CDR3 has 12 amino acids. Trimming took 1 base from V and 5 from J, leaving 5 bases between them. In germline, CDR1 is SGHVS, CDR2 FNYEAQ. CDR3 protein: CASSLGAETQYF. In DNA, the CDR3 is TGTGCCAGCAGCTTAGGAGCGGAGACCCAGTACTTC.

A few counts support this clone. The gene calls are TRBV9 and TRBJ2-3; D is possibly TRBD2 (5 bases). The CDR3 sequence is 15 residues long. V lost 0 bases and J lost 0, with 8 bases in between. Germline V gene sequence: CDR1 SGDLS, CDR2 YYNGEE. DNA of the CDR3: TGTGCCAGCAGCGTAGCTCGCGGGAGCACAGATACGCAGTATTTT. This codes for CASSVARGSTDTQYF.

This clone was picked up a small number of times. CDR3 nucleotide sequence: TGCAGCGTCGACCGACAGGCCACAGATACGCAGTATTTT. It codes for CSVDRQATDTQYF. The V and J genes are TRBV29-1 and TRBJ2-3; perhaps TRBD1 as D (6 bases). The germline CDR1 and CDR2 sequences are SQVTM and ANQGSEA. The CDR3 spans 13 residues. Trimming took 6 bases from V and 2 from J, leaving 12 bases between them.

This chain joins TRBV14 and TRBJ2-7, with D tentatively TRBD1 (6 bases). The CDR3 covers 13 residues. The ends were cut back, 4 bases at V and 3 bases at J, with 10 bases in the middle. Germline V gives CDR1 SGHDN, CDR2 FVKESK. The CDR3 bases are TGTGCCAGCAGCCCCCAGGACAGCTACGAGCAGTACTTC. It encodes CASSPQDSYEQYF.

This clone was counted only a few times. The chain recombines TRBV30 with TRBJ1-2; D remains unclear. Germline V gene sequence: CDR1 GTSNPN, CDR2 SVGIG (reference sequence). There are 17 residues in the CDR3. V was trimmed by 0 bases and J by 2 bases, leaving 19 bases between them. CDR3 in amino acids: CAWSVIPLRRGNYGYTF. DNA for the CDR3: TGTGCCTGGAGTGTAATCCCTCTTCGCCGAGGGAACTATGGCTACACCTTC.

This clone was counted a few times. The chain uses TRBV28 and TRBJ1-2, with 10 bases fitting TRBD1. This CDR3 region has 19 residues. The germline CDR1 and CDR2 sequences are MDHEN and SYDVKM. With V trimmed by 6 bases and J by 1 base, 17 bases remained unmatched. The CDR3 DNA is TGTGCCAGCAGATTAGATGGGCGACAGGGGGCGCGTAATAACTATGGCTACACCTTC. Its protein is CASRLDGRQGARNNYGYTF.

CDR3 residues: CASSPGQGYNSPLHF. The CDR3 nucleotides read TGTGCCAGCAGCCCAGGACAGGGGTATAATTCACCCCTCCACTTT. This rearrangement joins TRBV9 to TRBJ1-6; TRBD1 matches at 9 bases. The J segment lost 4 bases and the V segment lost 4 bases, leaving 3 bases of the junction unmatched. Germline V gene sequence: CDR1 SGDLS, CDR2 YYNGEE. This CDR3 contains 15 residues.

The rearrangement uses TRBV4-3 and TRBJ2-5, with 11 bases aligning to TRBD1. Judging by the DNA end, TRBJ2-7 fits better; the J call may be wrong. The germline V gene encodes CDR1 LGHNA and CDR2 YSLEER. The CDR3 contains 16 residues. CDR3 residues: CASSPRGDRGTYEQYF. The CDR3 nucleotides read TGCGCCAGCAGCCCTAGAGGGGACAGGGGGACCTACGAGCAGTACTTC.

This chain joins TRBV13 and TRBJ1-1; maybe TRBD1 (5 bases). The CDR3 runs to 13 residues. CDR1 is PRHDT and CDR2 is FYEKMQ in the germline V gene (reference sequence). The V end lost 4 bases, the J end lost 6 bases, and 12 bases lay between the germline ends. The CDR3 protein is CASSSGARAEAFF. CDR3 DNA sequence: TGTGCCAGCAGCTCTGGGGCCAGGGCTGAAGCTTTCTTT.

CDR3 nucleotides: TGCGCCAGCAGCTTGACAGGCGGGGGGGTGGAATTGGAGACCCAGTACTTC. Amino acids: CASSLTGGGVELETQYF. This chain joins TRBV5-1 and TRBJ2-5, with 9 bases that match TRBD2. The ends lost 1 base at V and 5 bases at J; junction bases unmatched: 12. CDR1 SGHRS and CDR2 YFSETQ come from the germline V gene. The CDR3 length is 17 residues.